The 20 T cell receptor beta chains given below trace back to one sample, sequenced in a study of vaccination effects on CD4 cells after COVID-19. Antigens for these TCRs are unknown. Antigen-specific CD4+ T cells were first expanded with viral peptide pools by the ViraFEST assay and only then sequenced. Researchers isolated CD4+ T cells once approximately 10 days of culture had elapsed. The person was diagnosed with PCR-confirmed SARS-CoV-2 infection between March and December 2020. TCRdb keeps only in-frame clones here, not all; method: immunoSEQ multiplex PCR. The table records 63,000 or so clones, more than 65% of them present only once. This specimen consisted of CD4+ T cells from PBMCs cultured with HIV peptides, obtained before COVID-19 vaccination. Subset here: HIV-1 Nef peptide pool negative control/reference culture. All receptors derive from a human donor who had a prior SARS-CoV-2 infection.

This rearrangement joins TRBV12-5 to TRBJ2-3; D is unclear. Germline values: CDR1 LGHNT, CDR2 FRNRAP. Trimming stripped 7 bases from V and 2 bases from J, with 7 bases between. CDR3 length equals 12 residues. The CDR3 sequence is CASVGITDTQYF. Here the CDR3 DNA reads TGTGCTAGTGTAGGAATCACAGATACGCAGTATTTT. Full variable domain (remainder filled in from reference TRBV12-5 and TRBJ2-3): DARVTQTPRHKVTEMGQEVTMRCQPILGHNTVFWYRQTMMQGLELLAYFRNRAPLDDSGMPKDRFSAEMPDATLATLKIQPSEPRDSAVYFCASVGITDTQYFGPGTRLTVL.

The genes are TRBV5-1 and TRBJ1-2; D remains unclear. The CDR3 is 12 amino acids. Germline assignment: CDR1 SGHRS and CDR2 YFSETQ. V lost 4 bases to trimming and J lost 5 bases, with 9 bases between them. DNA of the CDR3: TGCGCCAGCAGCACCGACACATATGGCTACACCTTC. It codes for CASSTDTYGYTF.

The chain combines TRBV5-1 with TRBJ2-2, with 9 bases identical to TRBD2. V shed 5 bases and J 6 bases; nucleotides not matched to a gene: 8. Germline CDR1 reads SGHRS; CDR2 reads YFSETQ. This CDR3 has 15 residues. The CDR3 protein is CASRLGASGAGELFF. The CDR3, as DNA: TGCGCCAGCAGACTAGGGGCTAGCGGGGCCGGGGAGCTGTTTTTT. The full variable domain, completed using reference TRBV5-1 and TRBJ2-2, is KAGVTQTPRYLIKTRGQQVTLSCSPISGHRSVSWYQQTPGQGLQFLFEYFSETQRNKGNFPGRFSGRQFSNSRSEMNVSTLELGDSALYLCASRLGASGAGELFFGEGSRLTVL.

V usage is TRBV2 and J usage is TRBJ2-1, with D maybe TRBD2 (5 bases). The V end was cut by 6 bases, the J end by 4 bases, with 13 bases between. Germline values: CDR1 SNHLY, CDR2 FYNNEI. This CDR3 region has 14 residues. CDR3 amino acids: CASSAAAIYNEQFF. CDR3 coding DNA: TGTGCCAGCAGCGCAGCGGCGATATACAATGAGCAGTTCTTC.

The J gene is TRBJ1-4, the V gene TRBV5-6; D is undetermined. Germline assignment: CDR1 SGHDT and CDR2 YYEEEE. The CDR3 consists of 14 residues. The V end lost 2 bases, the J end lost 0 bases, and 5 bases lay between the germline ends. CDR3 protein: CASSFAATNEKLFF. The CDR3 DNA reads as TGTGCCAGCAGCTTCGCTGCAACTAATGAAAAACTGTTTTTT.

The chain uses TRBV19 and TRBJ2-2, with D unclear. The CDR3 is 14 residues long. Germline V gives CDR1 LNHDA, CDR2 SQIVND (reference sequence). Trimming removed 7 bases at V and 6 bases at J, with 15 bases between. The CDR3 nucleotides read TGTGCCAGTACCCCAGGAAGTTACGCCGGGGAGCTGTTTTTT. Translated, it gives CASTPGSYAGELFF.

This clone was seen more than once but under ten times. The chain uses TRBV24-1 and TRBJ2-1; the D call may be TRBD1 or TRBD2 (6 bases each). The CDR3 covers 17 residues. V lost 5 bases and J lost 2, with 18 bases in between. CDR1 is KGHDR, CDR2 SFDVKD, per germline. The CDR3 DNA sequence: TGTGCCACCAGTGTTACAACGGGGGCAGCAACCTACAATGAGCAGTTCTTC. It specifies CATSVTTGAATYNEQFF.

The chain recombines TRBV7-9 with TRBJ2-7; D call uncertain. V was cut by 5 bases and J by 3 bases, with 14 bases left in between. The CDR3 has 14 amino acids. Per germline, CDR1 SEHNR and CDR2 FQNEAQ (reference sequence). Here the CDR3 DNA reads TGTGCCAGCAGCCCCAGGCTCGGGTTCTACGAGCAGTACTTC. Residues: CASSPRLGFYEQYF.

The chain has TRBV5-6 and TRBJ2-3; 8 nucleotides align to TRBD1. The V segment lost 4 bases and the J segment 3 bases; nucleotides outside the gene matches: 10. This CDR3 spans 16 amino acids. CDR1 and CDR2 from the germline V gene are SGHDT and YYEEEE. In DNA, the CDR3 is TGTGCCAGCAGCGGCAGAGGACAGGGCTTTACAGATACGCAGTATTTT. This gives the protein CASSGRGQGFTDTQYF.

The rearrangement uses TRBV2 and TRBJ2-1; possibly TRBD1 for D (8 bases). The CDR3 consists of 14 residues. Looked up from germline, CDR1 is SNHLY and CDR2 is FYNNEI. The V and J ends lost 6 bases and 9 bases respectively, with 18 bases between them. For the CDR3, the DNA is TGTGCCAGCAGACAGGGGGGGTTTTTTGGTGAGCAGTTCTTC. Translating gives CASRQGGFFGEQFF.

The genes are TRBV9 and TRBJ2-7; unclear D gene. Germline CDR1 reads SGDLS; CDR2 reads YYNGEE. The CDR3 length is 15 residues. Trimming pared 0 bases from V and 4 bases from J, leaving 14 bases between. The CDR3 DNA sequence: TGTGCCAGCAGCGTAGAAGGTATCTGGGGTTACGAGCAGTACTTC. It is translated as CASSVEGIWGYEQYF.

The rearrangement uses TRBV4-3 and TRBJ1-1; D is uncertain. CDR1 is LGHNA and CDR2 is YSLEER in the germline V gene. V lost 1 base, J lost 3 bases, and 9 bases lay in between. CDR3 length equals 14 residues. The CDR3 coding sequence is TGCGCCAGCAGCCAAGTCGATGCGGACACTGAAGCTTTCTTT. Protein product: CASSQVDADTEAFF.

This clone was observed a single time. The rearrangement uses TRBV19 and TRBJ2-5, with D perhaps matching TRBD2 (5 bases). The germline V gene has CDR1 LNHDA and CDR2 SQIVND (reference sequence). The CDR3 is 19 amino acids. Trimming took 3 bases from V and 5 from J, leaving 28 bases between them. CDR3 DNA sequence: TGTGCCAGTAGTATTGGGAGTAGCTCACGCCCCCCCTTCTTGGAGACCCAGTACTTC. It specifies CASSIGSSSRPPFLETQYF.

This clone was picked up a small number of times. The gene calls are TRBV7-9 and TRBJ1-2, with no clear D. Germline CDR1 is SEHNR and CDR2 is FQNEAQ (reference sequence). The CDR3 totals 14 residues. V was cut by 5 bases and J by 3 bases, with 13 bases left in between. The CDR3 DNA sequence: TGTGCCAGCAGCGCCGCCGGTGGCGACTATGGCTACACCTTC. Residues: CASSAAGGDYGYTF. Filled out from reference TRBV7-9 and TRBJ1-2, the complete variable domain reads DTGVSQNPRHKITKRGQNVTFRCDPISEHNRLYWYRQTLGQGPEFLTYFQNEAQLEKSRLLSDRFSAERPKGSFSTLEIQRTEQGDSAMYLCASSAAGGDYGYTFGSGTRLTVV.

The chain recombines TRBV19 with TRBJ1-1, with TRBD1 matching over 9 bases. The CDR3 runs to 14 residues. V was clipped by 4 bases and J by 6 bases; unmatched bases: 6. CDR1 and CDR2 from the germline V gene are LNHDA and SQIVND (reference sequence). CDR3 protein: CASSNHRGRAEAFF. The DNA for the CDR3 is TGTGCCAGTAGTAATCACAGGGGGCGGGCTGAAGCTTTCTTT.

This chain connects TRBV5-1 to TRBJ2-7, with D perhaps assigned TRBD1 or TRBD2 (5 bases each). The V end lost 1 base, the J end lost 9 bases, and 17 bases lay between the germline ends. Germline CDR1 reads SGHRS; CDR2 reads YFSETQ. This CDR3 has 14 residues. The CDR3 protein is CASSLTPGAIVQYF. In DNA form, the CDR3 reads TGCGCCAGCAGCTTGACCCCCGGGGCCATAGTGCAGTACTTC.

The V gene is TRBV5-4, the J gene TRBJ2-1; D tentatively reads TRBD1 or TRBD2 (6 bases each). The CDR3 runs to 15 residues. The germline CDR1 and CDR2 sequences are SGHNT and YYREEE (reference sequence). V was cut by 0 bases and J by 3 bases, with 10 bases left in between. Written as DNA, the CDR3 is TGTGCCAGCAGCTTGGACGGGGGCAACTACAATGAGCAGTTCTTC. Translation gives CASSLDGGNYNEQFF.

The V and J genes are TRBV7-2 and TRBJ2-3, with D possibly TRBD1 on 5 matching bases. This CDR3 is 14 amino acids long. Germline V CDR1 and CDR2: SGHTA, FQGNSA. V lost 5 bases to trimming and J lost 1 base, with 10 bases between them. CDR3 residues: CASSPQVRTDTQYF. The CDR3 region has the DNA TGTGCCAGCAGCCCACAGGTGCGCACAGATACGCAGTATTTT.

This chain connects TRBV28 to TRBJ1-2, with D unclear. Trimming took off 5 bases at V and 5 bases at J, with 15 bases between the two ends. Germline V CDR1 and CDR2: MDHEN, SYDVKM. This CDR3 region has 14 residues. Here the CDR3 reads CASSVNAERYGYTF. The CDR3 nucleotides are TGTGCCAGCAGTGTTAATGCAGAAAGATATGGCTACACCTTC.

The chain joins TRBV7-2 to TRBJ1-1; D call uncertain. The CDR3 runs 14 residues. Germline V CDR1 and CDR2: SGHTA, FQGNSA. V dropped 4 bases and J dropped 3 bases, with 12 bases sitting between them. The CDR3 bases are TGTGCCAGCAGCTCCCAGGTGGGAGACACTGAAGCTTTCTTT. Its translation: CASSSQVGDTEAFF.